The clone carrying this TCR beta chain appeared many times. Per the germline V gene, CDR1 is DFQATT and CDR2 is SNEGSKA (reference sequence). The CDR3 spans 15 residues. V shed 7 bases and J shed 1 base, with 17 bases lying between them. The data were taken from a study of Graves' ophthalmopathy and Graves' hyperthyroidism. RNA transcripts served as template for amplifying TCR beta CDR3 sequences. HTBI-primed first-round RT-PCR preceded second-round multiplex PCR. TCRdb used MiXCR to reprocess the multiplex PCR reads, holding one entry per CDR3 protein. Found here are over 150,000 distinct CDR3 sequences, around two fifths of them singletons; the top ten hold 5.8%.

Sample: peripheral blood. The rearrangement uses TRBV20-1 and TRBJ1-5, with D perhaps matching TRBD1 (6 bases). The receptor was derived from a woman aged 40 to 50 with Graves' ophthalmopathy. For the CDR3, the DNA is TGCAGTGTCATGATCCCCGGACAGAGCAATCAGCCCCAGCATTTT. It specifies CSVMIPGQSNQPQHF.